This T cell receptor beta chain originates from a study of cytomegalovirus exposure and HLA in healthy donors. In the study overall: Early release data held about 85 million unique TCRs from HLA-typed donors. Study observations and caveats: It was confirmed in vitro that a few of the CMV-associated chains were specific for CMV antigens. A later analysis linked a missense variant in DCLRE1C to the trimming of TCR beta V and J genes.

Amplification used 60 Vbeta primers and 13 Jbeta primers. The method was immunoSEQ multiplex PCR; TCRdb's version includes in-frame clones alone and lacks a portion of them. The sample holds around 190,000 clones, approximately 79% seen once. About this clone: Its specificity is unknown.

Germline V gene data show CDR1 as MGHRA and CDR2 as YSYEKL. After removal of 0 bases from V and 0 bases from J, the junction contained 12 bases not matched to a gene. CDR3 length: 21 amino acids. The sequenced sample was PBMCs. This TCR was recovered from a woman aged 18-29 years in good health and CMV-seronegative. The V and J genes are TRBV4-1 and TRBJ2-1; TRBD2 aligns across 12 bases. The CDR3 sequence is CASSQEDLLAGGLSSYNEQFF. CDR3 nucleotides: TGCGCCAGCAGCCAAGAGGATTTACTAGCGGGGGGTTTAAGCTCCTACAATGAGCAGTTCTTC.